This T cell receptor (beta chain) is from a study of T cells after yellow fever vaccination. This CDR3 has 17 residues. J was trimmed by 2 bases and V by 0 bases; bases with no gene match: 8. In germline, CDR1 is SGHDN, CDR2 FVKESK. Template-switching 5'RACE yielded the TCR cDNA; a universal primer site and UMIs were added in the process. TCRdb used MiXCR to reprocess the 5' RACE reads, holding one entry per CDR3 protein. The sample carries about 73,000 distinct CDR3 sequences, roughly 7.4% recorded once. Study results and caveats: There was a possibility that FACS-sorted repertoires contained abundant clonotypes contaminating from the bulk population.

About this clonotype: The antigen remains unidentified.

The sequenced sample was CD8+ T cells sorted from PBMCs, obtained on the day of the yellow fever booster vaccination. The V call is TRBV14, the J call TRBJ2-3, with TRBD2 matching over 7 bases. The clonotype comes from a man aged 25 to 40 who received the YFV17D yellow fever vaccine. For the CDR3, the DNA is TGTGCCAGCAGCCAAGATCGGGGGGTCGAGTACACAGATACGCAGTATTTT. This translates into CASSQDRGVEYTDTQYF.